Listed here are 2 T cell receptor beta chains from one sample, sequenced in a study of cytomegalovirus exposure and HLA in healthy donors. With 60 Vbeta and 13 Jbeta primers, the PCR was carried out. Sequenced by immunoSEQ multiplex PCR; TCRdb stores in-frame clones only, minus some. The data contain about 190,000 clones, about three quarters of them singletons. Source material: PBMCs. These receptor sequences come from a woman between 40 and 50 years old in good health and CMV-seronegative.

This clone was seen once. This same CDR3 is encoded by further DNA sequences in the sample. J is TRBJ1-3 and V is TRBV19; D not resolved. The CDR3 length is 14 residues. V lost 4 bases and J lost 0, with 7 bases in between. Germline V CDR1 and CDR2: LNHDA, SQIVND (reference sequence). The CDR3 is CASSTDSSGNTIYF. The CDR3 DNA follows: TGTGCCAGTAGTACAGACTCCTCTGGAAACACCATATATTTT.

The chain carries TRBV30 and TRBJ1-1, with 8 bases fitting TRBD1. CDR3 length equals 11 residues. Germline V gene sequence: CDR1 GTSNPN, CDR2 SVGIG (reference sequence). With 7 bases clipped from V and 8 bases from J, the junction kept 6 bases outside the gene matches. CDR3 amino acids: CALNRDREAFF. CDR3 sequence (DNA): TGTGCCTTAAACCGGGACAGGGAAGCTTTCTTT.